The 26 T cell receptor beta chains given below trace back to one sample, sequenced in a study of identifying expanded T cells in peripheral blood. The table came from immunoSEQ multiplex PCR; TCRdb's copy has only in-frame clones and leaves some out. The table has some 78,000 clones, roughly 81% seen once. The sample comprised blood. These receptor sequences come from a person aged 18-69 years in good health.

This clone showed up just a few times. The CDR3 loop reads CASSDSSRGRTGELFF. The CDR3, as DNA: TGTGCCAGCAGCGACTCTAGCCGGGGCCGGACCGGGGAGCTGTTTTTT. J is TRBJ2-2 and V is TRBV7-3, with D perhaps assigned TRBD1 or TRBD2 (5 bases each). This CDR3 contains 16 residues. Germline V gene data show CDR1 as SGHTA and CDR2 as FQGTGA. V was shortened by 5 bases and J by 5 bases, with 18 bases between the two germline ends. Drawing the rest from reference TRBV7-3 and TRBJ2-2, the complete variable domain is GAGVSQTPSNKVTEKGKYVELRCDPISGHTALYWYRQSLGQGPEFLIYFQGTGAADDSGLPNDRFFAVRPEGSVSTLKIQRTERGDSAVYLCASSDSSRGRTGELFFGEGSRLTVL.

This clone appeared a few times. The V and J genes are TRBV7-3 and TRBJ2-2; possible D gene TRBD1, 5 bases. Germline CDR1 is SGHTA and CDR2 is FQGTGA. The V end was cut by 3 bases, the J end by 6 bases, with 11 bases between. There are 14 residues in the CDR3. The CDR3 DNA is TGTGCCAGCAGCTTCCAGGGTAATTCCGGGGAGCTGTTTTTT. This codes for CASSFQGNSGELFF.

The chain employs TRBV28 and TRBJ1-3; D uncertain. Germline-derived CDR1 and CDR2 are MDHEN and SYDVKM. The CDR3 totals 18 residues. Trimming took 3 bases from V and 0 from J, leaving 18 bases between them. DNA of the CDR3: TGTGCCAGCAGTTTTCTTACCCGGGCACCTACCTCTGGAAACACCATATATTTT. Amino acid sequence: CASSFLTRAPTSGNTIYF.

The V call is TRBV28, the J call TRBJ2-3; D is unresolved. Germline V gene sequence: CDR1 MDHEN, CDR2 SYDVKM. This CDR3 has 13 amino acids. V was pared by 6 bases and J by 4 bases, with 11 bases between. The CDR3 DNA follows: TGTGCCAGCAGCCCTATTGTGTCAGATACGCAGTATTTT. Protein sequence: CASSPIVSDTQYF.

This clone was observed a few times. The V call is TRBV5-6, the J call TRBJ2-5; TRBD1 agrees at 12 bases. V trimming: 7 bases; J trimming: 14 bases; junction bases outside the gene matches: 9. Germline V gene lookup returns CDR1 SGHDT and CDR2 YYEEEE. This CDR3 has 12 amino acids. The CDR3 sequence: CASLSMGQGAYF. The CDR3 DNA reads as TGTGCCAGCCTCTCTATGGGACAGGGGGCCTACTTC.

The chain combines TRBV19 with TRBJ2-7, with 9 bases fitting TRBD2. CDR3 length equals 14 residues. The germline gives CDR1 LNHDA, CDR2 SQIVND (reference sequence). With V trimmed by 4 bases and J by 5 bases, 6 bases remained unmatched. CDR3 sequence reads: CASSTIAGVNEQYF. For the CDR3, the DNA is TGTGCCAGTAGTACTATAGCGGGAGTGAACGAGCAGTACTTC.

The rearrangement joins TRBV9 to TRBJ2-1; 7 bases are shared with TRBD2. Germline V lookup: CDR1 SGDLS, CDR2 YYNGEE. V shed 4 bases, J shed 3 bases, and the junction held 19 bases outside the gene matches. The CDR3 extends over 19 amino acids. The CDR3 nucleotides are TGTGCCAGCAGCCCCCGGTTCCTCCCCGGGACTAATATCTACAATGAGCAGTTCTTC. It translates to CASSPRFLPGTNIYNEQFF.

This sequence joins TRBV15 and TRBJ2-7; no firm D call. Germline assignment: CDR1 LNHNV and CDR2 YYDKDF (reference sequence). The CDR3 is made up of 14 amino acids. The germline V and J ends were trimmed by 0 bases and 3 bases, with 9 bases remaining between them. The CDR3 protein is CATSRDTTSYEQYF. The CDR3 DNA sequence: TGTGCCACCAGCAGAGATACCACGAGCTACGAGCAGTACTTC.

V and J are TRBV28 and TRBJ2-1; D may be TRBD1 (6 bases). Germline CDR1 reads MDHEN; CDR2 reads SYDVKM. Trimming removed 6 bases from V and 2 bases from J, with 14 bases in between. The CDR3 is 15 amino acids. CDR3 protein: CASSYVGGAYNEQFF. The CDR3 DNA follows: TGTGCCAGCAGCTACGTAGGGGGAGCCTACAATGAGCAGTTCTTC.

The V gene is TRBV15, the J gene TRBJ1-2; D possibly corresponds to TRBD1 (5 bases). V dropped 0 bases and J dropped 7 bases, with 6 bases sitting between them. The germline CDR1 and CDR2 sequences are LNHNV and YYDKDF (reference sequence). This CDR3 is built from 12 residues. The chain's CDR3 is CATSREGVGYTF. In DNA, the CDR3 is TGTGCCACCAGCAGAGAAGGGGTTGGCTACACCTTC.

The chain links TRBV7-2 to TRBJ2-1; D may correspond to TRBD1 or TRBD2 (5 bases each). Per germline, CDR1 SGHTA and CDR2 FQGNSA. The CDR3 runs 15 residues. V gave up 1 base and J gave up 1 base, with 8 bases separating them. CDR3 DNA: TGTGCCAGCAGCTTAGACGGGGCTTCCTACAATGAGCAGTTCTTC. Translation: CASSLDGASYNEQFF.

This clone was observed a handful of times. V and J are TRBV28 and TRBJ1-3; D not certain. V dropped 2 bases and J dropped 0 bases, with 5 bases sitting between them. The CDR3 totals 14 residues. CDR1 and CDR2 from the germline V gene are MDHEN and SYDVKM. As DNA, the CDR3 is TGTGCCAGCAGTTTACTGGGCTCTGGAAACACCATATATTTT. Its translation: CASSLLGSGNTIYF.

V is TRBV11-2 and J is TRBJ1-3, with D possibly TRBD1 on 5 matching bases. CDR3 size: 16 residues. Germline values: CDR1 SGHAT, CDR2 FQNNGV. Between the trimmed V and J ends, which lost 5 bases and 1 base, there was a span of 15 bases. The CDR3 loop is CASSPRGVESGNTIYF. CDR3 bases: TGTGCCAGCAGCCCTAGAGGGGTTGAGTCTGGAAACACCATATATTTT.

The chain carries TRBV27 and TRBJ2-7, with 7 bases aligning to TRBD1. J lost 0 bases, V lost 9 bases, and 2 bases had no gene match. The CDR3 loop spans 12 amino acids. From germline, CDR1 is MNHEY and CDR2 SMNVEV (reference sequence). The CDR3 nucleotides are TGTGCCAGTCGGGACAGCTCCTACGAGCAGTACTTC. Translation: CASRDSSYEQYF.

This clone was picked up a small number of times. This rearrangement joins TRBV5-1 to TRBJ2-7; 9 bases match TRBD2. The CDR3 is 15 amino acids. Trimming at V came to 0 bases and at J to 7 bases, leaving 8 bases not matched to a gene. The germline V gene has CDR1 SGHRS and CDR2 YFSETQ. The CDR3: CASSLALAGSDEQYF. CDR3 nucleotide sequence: TGCGCCAGCAGCTTGGCCCTAGCGGGATCAGATGAGCAGTACTTC.

This sequence joins TRBV7-9 and TRBJ2-6; D may be TRBD1 (5 bases). Germline values: CDR1 SEHNR, CDR2 FQNEAQ (reference sequence). The CDR3 runs 17 residues. V was shortened by 1 base and J by 3 bases, with 13 bases between the two germline ends. CDR3 loop: CASSLVWQGIGANVLTF. CDR3 coding DNA: TGTGCCAGCAGCTTAGTGTGGCAGGGAATTGGGGCCAACGTCCTGACTTTC.

This rearrangement joins TRBV5-4 to TRBJ2-3; D unclear. The V gene's germline CDR1 is SGHNT and CDR2 YYREEE (reference sequence). The CDR3 runs 14 residues. Trimming left V 0 bases short and J 2 bases short, with 7 bases between. The CDR3 coding sequence is TGTGCCAGCAGCTTGGTATTGTCCACAGATACGCAGTATTTT. It yields the protein CASSLVLSTDTQYF. Full variable domain (rest looked up from reference TRBV5-4 and TRBJ2-3): ETGVTQSPTHLIKTRGQQVTLRCSSQSGHNTVSWYQQALGQGPQFIFQYYREEENGRGNFPPRFSGLQFPNYSSELNVNALELDDSALYLCASSLVLSTDTQYFGPGTRLTVL.

This chain uses TRBV5-4 with TRBJ2-4; 8 bases align to TRBD2. This CDR3 has 16 amino acids. V dropped 4 bases and J dropped 6; count of bases not matched to a gene: 12. Germline V gene sequence: CDR1 SGHNT, CDR2 YYREEE (reference sequence). The CDR3 DNA is TGTGCCAGCAGCCACACGGGACTAGTGTACGGAAACATTCAGTACTTC. Its protein product is CASSHTGLVYGNIQYF. The entire variable domain, with the rest obtained from reference TRBV5-4 and TRBJ2-4, is as follows: ETGVTQSPTHLIKTRGQQVTLRCSSQSGHNTVSWYQQALGQGPQFIFQYYREEENGRGNFPPRFSGLQFPNYSSELNVNALELDDSALYLCASSHTGLVYGNIQYFGAGTRLSVL.

V and J are TRBV28 and TRBJ2-7; TRBD1 is a possible D gene (5 bases). The CDR3 is 15 amino acids. Trimming cost V 7 bases and J 5 bases, with 21 bases left between them. The germline gives CDR1 MDHEN, CDR2 SYDVKM. CDR3 coding DNA: TGTGCCAGCACTATAGGGTCAGGGCACTTCGACGAGCAGTACTTC. This encodes CASTIGSGHFDEQYF. Filled out from reference TRBV28 and TRBJ2-7, the complete variable domain reads DVKVTQSSRYLVKRTGEKVFLECVQDMDHENMFWYRQDPGLGLRLIYFSYDVKMKEKGDIPEGYSVSREKKERFSLILESASTNQTSMYLCASTIGSGHFDEQYFGPGTRLTVT.

The rearrangement uses TRBV5-1 and TRBJ1-2; D might be TRBD1 (6 bases). Germline loops: CDR1 SGHRS, CDR2 YFSETQ. The CDR3 extends over 16 amino acids. V was cut by 1 base and J by 4 bases, with 17 bases left in between. CDR3 region: CASSLTGQPSSYGYTF. CDR3 sequence (DNA): TGCGCCAGCAGCTTGACCGGACAGCCTAGCTCCTATGGCTACACCTTC.

The rearrangement uses TRBV10-3 and TRBJ2-6; D is perhaps TRBD2 (5 bases). Trimming removed 8 bases at V and 0 bases at J, with 5 bases between. CDR1 is ENHRY and CDR2 is SYGVKD in the germline V gene. This CDR3 region has 13 residues. In DNA, the CDR3 is TGTGCCATCGAGGGCTCTGGGGCCAACGTCCTGACTTTC. It translates to CAIEGSGANVLTF.

This clone has a handful of counts. The J gene is TRBJ1-1, the V gene TRBV19, with 10 bases that match TRBD1. CDR3 length: 14 residues. V shed 3 bases, J shed 5 bases, and the junction held 3 bases outside the gene matches. The germline gives CDR1 LNHDA, CDR2 SQIVND (reference sequence). CDR3 DNA sequence: TGTGCCAGTAGTATCGGACAGGGGGTTACTGAAGCTTTCTTT. Amino acids: CASSIGQGVTEAFF.

The chain joins TRBV27 to TRBJ1-3, with D unclear. The germline V and J ends were trimmed by 6 bases and 0 bases, with 15 bases remaining between them. The germline gives CDR1 MNHEY, CDR2 SMNVEV (reference sequence). This CDR3 has 16 residues. CDR3 sequence reads: CASSRTPPGSGNTIYF. CDR3 DNA: TGTGCCAGCAGCCGTACCCCCCCAGGCTCTGGAAACACCATATATTTT.

The genes are TRBV5-1 and TRBJ2-3; tentatively, D is TRBD2 (6 bases). Germline V gene lookup returns CDR1 SGHRS and CDR2 YFSETQ. V lost 0 bases, J lost 1 base, and 9 bases lay in between. This CDR3 is 15 amino acids long. The CDR3 nucleotides read TGCGCCAGCAGCTTGGGACTAGATCGCACAGATACGCAGTATTTT. This translates into CASSLGLDRTDTQYF.

The chain has TRBV7-2 and TRBJ2-7; D uncertain. Deletions cut 5 bases from V and 3 bases from J, with 11 bases between. The CDR3 loop spans 13 amino acids. Germline values: CDR1 SGHTA, CDR2 FQGNSA. The CDR3 spells CASSRFMNYEQYF. In DNA form, the CDR3 reads TGTGCCAGCAGCCGTTTCATGAACTACGAGCAGTACTTC.

In this sample, this clone turned up many times. The genes are TRBV19 and TRBJ1-1; unclear D gene. The CDR3 is 15 residues long. CDR1 is LNHDA and CDR2 is SQIVND in the germline V gene (reference sequence). V lost 6 bases and J lost 6, with 20 bases in between. The chain's CDR3 is CASSTRVISGPEAFF. The CDR3 nucleotides read TGTGCCAGTAGCACCCGGGTGATCAGCGGCCCTGAAGCTTTCTTT.